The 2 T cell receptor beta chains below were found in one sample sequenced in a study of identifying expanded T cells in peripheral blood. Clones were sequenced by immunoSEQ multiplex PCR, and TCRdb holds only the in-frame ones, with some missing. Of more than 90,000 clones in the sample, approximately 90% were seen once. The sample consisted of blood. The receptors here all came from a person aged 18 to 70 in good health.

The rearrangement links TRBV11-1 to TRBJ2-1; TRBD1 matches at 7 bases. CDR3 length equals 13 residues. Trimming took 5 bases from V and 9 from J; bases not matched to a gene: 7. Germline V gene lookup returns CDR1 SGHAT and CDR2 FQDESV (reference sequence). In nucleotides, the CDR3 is TGTGCCAGCAGCCTAACAGGGGTTGGTGAGCAGTTCTTC. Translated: CASSLTGVGEQFF.

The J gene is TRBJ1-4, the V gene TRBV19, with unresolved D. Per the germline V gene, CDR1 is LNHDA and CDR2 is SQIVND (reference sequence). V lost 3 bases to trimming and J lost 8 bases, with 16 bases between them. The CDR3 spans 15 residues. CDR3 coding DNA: TGTGCCAGTAGTATGCTTCTGAGGGCGCAGGAAAAACTGTTTTTT. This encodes CASSMLLRAQEKLFF.